This T cell receptor beta chain was retrieved from a study of T cell responses to AZD1222 COVID-19 vaccine. The trim removed 5 bases at V and 6 bases at J, leaving 10 bases unmatched. There are 16 residues in the CDR3. Germline V gives CDR1 KGHSH, CDR2 LQKENI. Data came from immunoSEQ multiplex PCR; TCRdb stores just in-frame clones and leaves some out. This table has 100,000 to 150,000 clones, 87% appearing once. V is TRBV18 and J is TRBJ2-2, with 9 bases fitting TRBD1. The sequence was collected from an adult in good health. This specimen was peripheral blood, taken on day 0 of AZD1222 vaccination. The CDR3 coding sequence is TGTGCCAGCTCATCCGGGACAGGGTACTCGGCCGGGGAGCTGTTTTTT. It specifies CASSSGTGYSAGELFF.